This T cell receptor (beta chain) was recovered during a study of T cell responses to AZD1222 COVID-19 vaccine. Points from the study as a whole: Baseline antibody screening turned up just a handful of seropositive AZD1222 recipients. Unmutated variant regions are reportedly the target of nearly half of TCRs that are spike-specific. Without day 14 samples, only post-peak T cell repertoires were studied.

V lost 7 bases and J 2 bases, leaving 11 bases between the germline ends. CDR1 and CDR2 from the germline V gene are LGHNT and FRNRAP. This CDR3 spans 13 amino acids. On this clone itself: Its cognate antigen is unknown.

The table came from immunoSEQ multiplex PCR; TCRdb's copy has only in-frame clones and leaves some out. Among more than 100,000 clones listed, more than 90% were seen once. The receptor comes from an adult in good health. The V and J genes are TRBV12-5 and TRBJ2-5; D assignment may be TRBD1 or TRBD2 (5 bases each). Here the sequenced sample was peripheral blood, taken on day 0 of AZD1222 vaccination. The CDR3 nucleotides are TGTGCTAGTGCCATGTGGGGGCAAGAGACCCAGTACTTC. This codes for CASAMWGQETQYF.